Below, one TCR beta chain is given with its context. This sample was included in a study of shared clonotypes between healthy human individuals. The ends were cut back, 0 bases at V and 0 bases at J, with 8 bases in the middle. The germline CDR1 and CDR2 sequences are LNHNV and YYDKDF (reference sequence). The CDR3 is 15 residues long. Generated by immunoSEQ multiplex PCR, the TCRdb table keeps only in-frame clones and is missing some. Of approximately 2.5 million clones listed, under 95% are singletons. V is TRBV15 and J is TRBJ1-1; D gene uncertain. The sample was naive CD4+ T cells from PBMCs. Subset given: CD45RA+ positively selected. The receptor was derived from a man aged 18 to 29 in good health. Some clones in this sample may be carry-over from other donors' samples. CDR3 coding DNA: TGTGCCACCAGCAGAGATAGGGCGATGAACACTGAAGCTTTCTTT. Translated: CATSRDRAMNTEAFF.